This TCR beta chain was profiled in a study of cytomegalovirus exposure and HLA in healthy donors. General observations from the study: For presence/absence analyses, sequencing depth was assumed to be roughly uniform across donors. Among TCR beta chains of equal frequency, HLA-associated ones were more clonally expanded in a later analysis. At a 0.05 false discovery rate, a later analysis found 18,000 or so TCR beta sequences to be associated with HLA alleles.

PCR amplification relied on 60 Vbeta primers (plus 13 Jbeta primers). Sequencing used immunoSEQ multiplex PCR; TCRdb keeps in-frame clones, though not all of them. The profile shows about 90,000 clones, about three fifths of them singletons. The germline V and J ends were trimmed by 6 bases and 0 bases, with 9 bases remaining between them. The CDR3 contains 14 residues. Germline-derived CDR1 and CDR2 are LNHDA and SQIVND (reference sequence). Regarding this clone: As yet, its antigen is unknown.

Sequenced input: PBMCs. The J gene is TRBJ1-3, the V gene TRBV19; maybe TRBD1 (5 bases). The receptor comes from a woman younger than 45 in good health and CMV-seropositive. The CDR3 is CASRPGPSGNTIYF. The CDR3 DNA reads as TGTGCCAGTAGACCAGGGCCCTCTGGAAACACCATATATTTT.